The 5 T cell receptor beta chains reported below all come from one sample, sequenced in a study of blood T cell repertoires in COVID-19. Data came from immunoSEQ multiplex PCR; TCRdb stores just in-frame clones and leaves some out. The table lists 200,000 to 300,000 clones, 80% to 85% of them singletons. The sample was peripheral blood. Receptor source: a man in his 60s with acute or convalescent COVID-19.

This sequence joins TRBV28 and TRBJ2-1, with D perhaps matching TRBD2 (5 bases). The CDR3 loop spans 16 amino acids. Germline loops: CDR1 MDHEN, CDR2 SYDVKM. V lost 1 base and J 7 bases, leaving 17 bases between the germline ends. CDR3 loop: CASSLFTLRPGNEQFF. DNA of the CDR3: TGTGCCAGCAGTTTATTCACCCTTCGCCCGGGGAATGAGCAGTTCTTC.

This chain uses TRBV7-8 with TRBJ2-7; 8 bases agree with TRBD2. Unmatched junction bases numbered 5, after V lost 1 base and J lost 3 bases. The CDR3 sequence is 15 residues long. Germline V gene sequence: CDR1 SGHVS, CDR2 FQNEAQ. The CDR3 sequence is CASSLEVSGVYEQYF. CDR3 nucleotide sequence: TGTGCCAGCAGCTTAGAAGTTAGCGGGGTCTACGAGCAGTACTTC.

The chain links TRBV5-4 to TRBJ1-2; perhaps TRBD1 as D (5 bases). V was cut by 0 bases and J by 8 bases, with 11 bases left in between. The CDR3 contains 13 residues. Looked up from germline, CDR1 is SGHNT and CDR2 is YYREEE (reference sequence). In nucleotides, the CDR3 is TGTGCCAGCAGCTTGGGGGGGGTCCCGGGCTACACCTTC. It specifies CASSLGGVPGYTF.

V and J are TRBV27 and TRBJ2-5; TRBD1 is a possible D gene (6 bases). CDR1 and CDR2 (germline): MNHEY, SMNVEV (reference sequence). The CDR3 is made up of 15 amino acids. Trimming removed 1 base at V and 3 bases at J, with 12 bases between. The chain's CDR3 is CASSLYLRDKETQYF. CDR3 nucleotides: TGTGCCAGCAGTTTATATCTCCGGGACAAAGAGACCCAGTACTTC.

This chain joins TRBV9 and TRBJ1-2; 8 bases map to TRBD1. Trimming at V came to 5 bases and at J to 3 bases, leaving 6 bases not matched to a gene. Germline V lookup: CDR1 SGDLS, CDR2 YYNGEE. The CDR3 is 14 amino acids. CDR3 sequence (DNA): TGTGCCAGCAGGGGGACAGGACCCTACTATGGCTACACCTTC. This codes for CASRGTGPYYGYTF.